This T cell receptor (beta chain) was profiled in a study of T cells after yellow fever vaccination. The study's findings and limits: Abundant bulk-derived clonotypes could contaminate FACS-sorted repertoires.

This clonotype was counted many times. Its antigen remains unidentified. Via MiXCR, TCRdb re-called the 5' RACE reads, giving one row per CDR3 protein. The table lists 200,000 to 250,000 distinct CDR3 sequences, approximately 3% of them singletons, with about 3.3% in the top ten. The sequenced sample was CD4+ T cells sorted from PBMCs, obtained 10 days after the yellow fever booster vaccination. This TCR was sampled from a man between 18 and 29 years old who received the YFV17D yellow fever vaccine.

The chain's CDR3 is CASSYSYEQYV. DNA of the CDR3: TGTGCCAGCAGTTACTCCTACGAGCAGTACGTC. The V and J genes are TRBV2 and TRBJ2-7; D call uncertain. The CDR3 runs to 11 residues. V was trimmed by 5 bases and J by 0 bases, leaving 2 bases between them. CDR1 SNHLY and CDR2 FYNNEI come from the germline V gene.